This T cell receptor (beta chain) emerged from a study of blood T cell repertoires in COVID-19. Study context: The origin of the acute and convalescent COVID-19 samples was the United States, Italy and Spain. In each case, the material was cDNA or gDNA derived from T cells, B-cell-depleted T cells, or PBMCs.

Authors' methods: Researchers report that nucleated cell counts were estimated from reference gene primer amplification. Produced via immunoSEQ multiplex PCR; TCRdb's table is partial and in-frame only. V and J calls and clone size follow that table, whereas D and trimming were derived from the DNA. The data contain around 170,000 clones, 78% of them singletons. The CDR3 totals 17 residues. Germline V lookup: CDR1 SGHAT, CDR2 FQNNGV. The germline V and J ends were trimmed by 4 bases and 1 base, with 16 bases remaining between them. The receptor comes from a woman older than 75 with acute or convalescent COVID-19. What was sequenced was peripheral blood. The rearrangement links TRBV11-2 to TRBJ2-2, with D tentatively TRBD2 (6 bases). The CDR3: CASSSLAGRLNTGELFF. CDR3 nucleotide sequence: TGTGCCAGCAGCTCCCTGGCGGGGCGGCTGAACACCGGGGAGCTGTTTTTT. The entire variable domain, with the rest obtained from reference TRBV11-2 and TRBJ2-2, is as follows: EAGVAQSPRYKIIEKRQSVAFWCNPISGHATLYWYQQILGQGPKLLIQFQNNGVVDDSQLPKDRFSAERLKGVDSTLKIQPAKLEDSAVYLCASSSLAGRLNTGELFFGEGSRLTVL.